A single sample gave rise to the 18 T cell receptor beta chains below, sequenced in a study of blood T cell repertoires in COVID-19. Profiling relied on immunoSEQ multiplex PCR, and the TCRdb table lists in-frame clones only, not all of them. The table lists around 270,000 clones, 80% to 90% of them singletons, with around 3.2% in the top ten. The sample was PBMCs or T cells enriched from blood (not recorded which). The receptors stem from a woman between 35 and 50 years old who had been exposed to COVID-19.

This chain connects TRBV6-4 to TRBJ2-1; 10 positions agree with TRBD1. This CDR3 has 16 residues. The V gene end was trimmed by 6 bases and the J gene end by 2 bases; junction bases not matched to a gene: 7. Germline CDR1 MRHNA, CDR2 SNTAGT. CDR3 in DNA: TGTGCCAGCAGCCCCCTAGGACAGGGGGCCTACAATGAGCAGTTCTTC. This sequence encodes CASSPLGQGAYNEQFF.

The V call is TRBV6-2 or TRBV6-3, the J call TRBJ1-2, with D uncertain. Trimming pared 0 bases from V and 3 bases from J, leaving 11 bases between. The CDR3 runs to 15 residues. The germline V gene encodes CDR1 MNHEY and CDR2 SVGEGT. Here the CDR3 reads CASSYSPTSDYGYTF. The CDR3 DNA follows: TGTGCCAGCAGTTACTCCCCGACCAGCGACTATGGCTACACCTTC.

The V gene is TRBV21-1, the J gene TRBJ2-7; the D call TRBD1 from the table was never checked on the DNA. TRBV21-1 corresponds to a pseudogene. The CDR3 extends over 18 amino acids. This CDR3 reads CASSSPSGGQPSPYEQYV. The CDR3 DNA sequence: TGTGCCAGCAGCTCCCCATCAGGGGGCCAACCGTCCCCCTACGAGCAGTACGTC.

V and J are TRBV5-1 and TRBJ2-3, with TRBD1 identical over 8 bases. The CDR3 contains 18 residues. J was trimmed by 3 bases and V by 0 bases; bases with no gene match: 12. Germline loops: CDR1 SGHRS, CDR2 YFSETQ. DNA of the CDR3: TGCGCCAGCAGCTTGGCCGGCGAAACACAGGGGGTTACAGATACGCAGTATTTT. It specifies CASSLAGETQGVTDTQYF.

The chain is built from TRBV5-1 and TRBJ1-5; TRBD1 matches 9 bases. CDR1 and CDR2 (germline): SGHRS, YFSETQ. Unmatched junction bases numbered 9, after V lost 1 base and J lost 4 bases. This CDR3 region has 17 residues. The CDR3 sequence is CASSLRPIGQGNQPQHF. The CDR3 coding sequence is TGCGCCAGCAGCTTGCGGCCCATCGGACAGGGGAATCAGCCCCAGCATTTT.

The chain joins TRBV4-3 to TRBJ1-1; 9 nucleotides line up with TRBD1. With V trimmed by 0 bases and J by 7 bases, 12 bases remained unmatched. This CDR3 contains 17 residues. CDR1 is LGHNA, CDR2 YSLEER, per germline. CDR3 sequence: CASSQDLTGGLWGEAFF. CDR3 bases: TGCGCCAGCAGCCAAGATCTTACAGGGGGCCTTTGGGGTGAAGCTTTCTTT.

In its sample, this clone was seen once. The junction differs from germline at one of its ends, possibly a read error. The J gene is TRBJ1-1, the V gene TRBV5-1; the match to TRBD1 covers 10 bases. CDR1 is SGHRS and CDR2 is YFSETQ in the germline V gene. The CDR3 has 14 residues. The DNA of the CDR3 is TGTGCCAGCAGCAGACAGGGGGCAGTCACTGAAGCTTTCTTT. Translation gives CASSRQGAVTEAFF.

The chain couples TRBV28 to TRBJ2-1; 11 bases fit TRBD2. The germline CDR1 and CDR2 sequences are MDHEN and SYDVKM. CDR3 length: 16 amino acids. V lost 5 bases to trimming and J lost 8 bases; unmatched junction nucleotides: 11. This CDR3 reads CASSPEELAGGYEQFF. CDR3 bases: TGTGCCAGCAGTCCTGAGGAGCTAGCGGGGGGTTATGAGCAGTTCTTC.

Comment on this clone: One junction end does not reproduce the germline sequence, and a read error may be involved. J is TRBJ2-1 and V is TRBV5-1; 7 nucleotides match TRBD2. Germline V lookup: CDR1 SGHRS, CDR2 YFSETQ. The CDR3 runs 16 residues. Here the CDR3 reads CASSPAGGGLNNEQFF. The CDR3 nucleotides read TGTGCCAGCAGCCCTGCCGGTGGGGGACTAAACAATGAGCAGTTCTTC.

The rearrangement joins TRBV9 to TRBJ2-2; D perhaps matches TRBD2 (5 bases). Per the germline V gene, CDR1 is SGDLS and CDR2 is YYNGEE. Trimming left V 2 bases short and J 0 bases short, with 11 bases between. The CDR3 runs 16 residues. The CDR3: CASSVYSGTNTGELFF. The CDR3 DNA follows: TGTGCCAGCAGCGTTTACAGCGGCACGAACACCGGGGAGCTGTTTTTT. Based on the CDR3 plus reference TRBV9 and TRBJ2-2, the full variable domain is DSGVTQTPKHLITATGQRVTLRCSPRSGDLSVYWYQQSLDQGLQFLIQYYNGEERAKGNILERFSAQQFPDLHSELNLSSLELGDSALYFCASSVYSGTNTGELFFGEGSRLTVL.

The genes are TRBV4-1 and TRBJ1-6; 8 bases match TRBD1. The CDR3 contains 15 residues. CDR1 is MGHRA and CDR2 is YSYEKL in the germline V gene. V shed 3 bases, J shed 6 bases, and the junction held 4 bases outside the gene matches. The CDR3 protein is CASSHGQGPNSPLHF. CDR3 DNA: TGCGCCAGCAGCCATGGACAGGGCCCTAATTCACCCCTCCACTTT.

The V gene is TRBV7-2, the J gene TRBJ2-3; TRBD2 matches at 11 bases. CDR3 length: 17 residues. Germline V gives CDR1 SGHTA, CDR2 FQGNSA. Losses at the gene ends were 5 bases for V and 2 bases for J; bases not matched to a gene: 9. CDR3 nucleotides: TGTGCCAGCAGCCCTCCGGGACTAGCGGCTGACACAGATACGCAGTATTTT. Translation gives CASSPPGLAADTDTQYF.

The chain couples TRBV5-4 to TRBJ2-7; TRBD1 aligns across 9 bases. V shed 3 bases and J 6 bases; nucleotides not matched to a gene: 7. The CDR3 covers 14 residues. Germline assignment: CDR1 SGHNT and CDR2 YYREEE (reference sequence). The CDR3 loop reads CASSSGQGISEQYF. Written as DNA, the CDR3 is TGTGCCAGCAGCTCTGGACAGGGGATTAGCGAGCAGTACTTC. Full variable domain (rest looked up from reference TRBV5-4 and TRBJ2-7): ETGVTQSPTHLIKTRGQQVTLRCSSQSGHNTVSWYQQALGQGPQFIFQYYREEENGRGNFPPRFSGLQFPNYSSELNVNALELDDSALYLCASSSGQGISEQYFGPGTRLTVT.

This chain uses TRBV7-2 with TRBJ2-4; 10 bases line up with TRBD2. CDR3 length equals 15 residues. The germline gives CDR1 SGHTA, CDR2 FQGNSA. Trimming cost V 5 bases and J 1 base; bases outside gene matches: 2. The CDR3 nucleotides read TGTGCCAGCAGCCAACTAGCGGGGGCCAAAAACATTCAGTACTTC. Amino acid sequence: CASSQLAGAKNIQYF.

The chain joins TRBV18 to TRBJ1-1, with D possibly TRBD1 on 5 matching bases. Trimming stripped 3 bases from V and 7 bases from J, with 9 bases between. The CDR3 is made up of 12 amino acids. Germline CDR1 is KGHSH and CDR2 is LQKENI. This CDR3 reads CASSPGRNEAFF. The CDR3 coding sequence is TGTGCCAGCTCACCGGGGCGGAATGAAGCTTTCTTT.

The chain carries TRBV6-5 and TRBJ1-4, with D maybe TRBD1 (5 bases). CDR3 size: 13 residues. V gave up 3 bases and J gave up 6 bases, with 8 bases separating them. Germline V CDR1 and CDR2: MNHEY, SVGAGI. CDR3 loop: CASSYSGDEKLFF. As DNA, the CDR3 is TGTGCCAGCAGTTATTCGGGGGATGAAAAACTGTTTTTT.

The chain is built from TRBV27 and TRBJ2-7, with 7 positions matching TRBD1. V trimming: 5 bases; J trimming: 7 bases; junction bases outside the gene matches: 14. This CDR3 region has 15 residues. The germline V gene encodes CDR1 MNHEY and CDR2 SMNVEV (reference sequence). The CDR3 loop is CASSPGTDALREQYF. CDR3 DNA sequence: TGTGCCAGCAGTCCCGGGACAGATGCTCTACGGGAGCAGTACTTC.

The V gene is TRBV27, the J gene TRBJ2-1; 8 positions agree with TRBD1. The germline V gene encodes CDR1 MNHEY and CDR2 SMNVEV (reference sequence). CDR3 length: 16 residues. The V gene end was trimmed by 5 bases and the J gene end by 7 bases; junction bases not matched to a gene: 13. This CDR3 reads CASSPRLVRDRNEQFF. The CDR3, as DNA: TGTGCCAGCAGTCCCCGACTAGTGCGGGACAGGAATGAGCAGTTCTTC.